This T cell receptor (beta chain) was recorded in a study of cytomegalovirus exposure and HLA in healthy donors. Study results and caveats: An apparent linkage of common viral pathogens to several of the most significant clusters emerged in a later analysis.

Per germline, CDR1 SGHRS and CDR2 YFSETQ. The CDR3 covers 15 residues. V was pared by 0 bases and J by 4 bases, with 6 bases of the junction left unmatched. The PCR employed 60 Vbeta primers together with 13 Jbeta primers. Libraries were prepared by immunoSEQ multiplex PCR; TCRdb keeps only in-frame clonotypes and omits some of them. The sample holds 100,000 to 150,000 clones, roughly 84% seen once. About this clone: Its antigen is undetermined.

This chain uses TRBV5-1 with TRBJ1-1; 7 nucleotides match TRBD1. This sequence originates from a man in his fifties or sixties in good health and CMV-seronegative. Material for sequencing was PBMCs. The CDR3, as DNA: TGCGCCAGCAGCTTGGTCTTAACAGGGGTCACTGAAGCTTTCTTT. Translation: CASSLVLTGVTEAFF.